These 31 T cell receptor beta chains share one sample of origin, sequenced in a study of T cells after yellow fever vaccination. TCRdb reprocessed the 5' RACE reads with MiXCR, giving one entry per CDR3 protein. Of about 230,000 distinct CDR3 sequences listed, over 6.5% were seen once; the top ten hold approximately 0.99%. The sample consisted of CD4+ T cells sorted from PBMCs, taken on the day of the yellow fever booster vaccination. Receptors were obtained from a man aged 25 to 45 who received the YFV17D yellow fever vaccine.

In its sample, this clonotype was seen a few times. The CDR3 here is CASSWKMTVPETQYF. For the CDR3, the DNA is TGCGCCAGCAGCTGGAAGATGACTGTGCCGGAGACCCAGTACTTC. The chain employs TRBV5-1 and TRBJ2-5, with no clear D. Trimming took 3 bases from V and 5 from J, leaving 17 bases between them. The CDR3 covers 15 residues. Germline V gene data show CDR1 as SGHRS and CDR2 as YFSETQ.

This clonotype was detected many times. The chain links TRBV10-2 to TRBJ2-7, with D possibly matching TRBD2 (5 bases). Trimming took 2 bases from V and 2 from J, leaving 13 bases between them. Germline V gene sequence: CDR1 WSHSY, CDR2 SAAADI. This CDR3 has 15 amino acids. The CDR3 nucleotides are TGCGCCAGCAGTGAGGAGTTAGCGACCGCCTACGAGCAGTACTTC. Amino acids: CASSEELATAYEQYF.

This clonotype has only a few counts. The chain links TRBV15 to TRBJ2-3; tentatively, D is TRBD1 (6 bases). Germline V lookup: CDR1 LNHNV, CDR2 YYDKDF (reference sequence). CDR3 length equals 14 residues. V was pared by 1 base and J by 7 bases, with 12 bases between. CDR3 coding DNA: TGTGCCACCAGCAGAGCAGTGGGGGCAAATACGCAGTATTTT. Translated: CATSRAVGANTQYF. The whole variable domain, filled in from reference TRBV15 and TRBJ2-3, reads DAMVIQNPRYQVTQFGKPVTLSCSQTLNHNVMYWYQQKSSQAPKLLFHYYDKDFNNEADTPDNFQSRRPNTSFCFLDIRSPGLGDTAMYLCATSRAVGANTQYFGPGTRLTVL.

The chain uses TRBV7-2 and TRBJ1-3; D ambiguous. This CDR3 comprises 15 residues. The V end lost 0 bases, the J end lost 3 bases, and 9 bases lay between the germline ends. Germline lookup yields CDR1 SGHTA and CDR2 FQGNSA. CDR3 in DNA: TGTGCCAGCAGCTTAGCCAGTTTGGGTGGAAACACCATATATTTT. It codes for CASSLASLGGNTIYF.

This clonotype was seen many times. The chain carries TRBV2 and TRBJ1-2; D is ambiguous. The CDR3 totals 11 residues. Germline V gives CDR1 SNHLY, CDR2 FYNNEI. Deletions cut 2 bases from V and 13 bases from J, with 11 bases between. The CDR3 spells CASSEPGAGTF. As DNA, the CDR3 is TGTGCCAGCAGTGAACCGGGTGCTGGCACCTTC.

This clonotype was observed a handful of times. The chain has TRBV24-1 and TRBJ2-1, with D uncertain. Germline V gene sequence: CDR1 KGHDR, CDR2 SFDVKD. V was pared by 1 base and J by 0 bases, with 6 bases between. The CDR3 is 15 residues long. In DNA form, the CDR3 reads TGTGCCACCAGTGATTTAACAGACTCCTACAATGAGCAGTTCTTC. Amino acids: CATSDLTDSYNEQFF.

J is TRBJ1-3 and V is TRBV3-1, with 9 bases aligning to TRBD1. The germline V gene encodes CDR1 LGHDT and CDR2 YNNKEL (reference sequence). J was trimmed by 7 bases and V by 4 bases; bases with no gene match: 11. This CDR3 has 16 residues. CDR3 residues: CASSPRDRDLGNTIYF. The CDR3 nucleotides are TGTGCCAGCAGCCCCCGGGACAGGGATTTGGGGAACACCATATATTTT.

At least ten counts were recorded for this clonotype. V gene TRBV4-3 combines with J gene TRBJ2-4; D gene ambiguous. The CDR3 spans 13 residues. The V gene lost 1 base and the J gene lost 8 bases, with 9 bases spanning the gap. Germline V lookup: CDR1 LGHNA, CDR2 YSLEER. In nucleotides, the CDR3 is TGCGCCAGCAGCCAAGGACGGGCGGACATTCAGTACTTC. Protein sequence: CASSQGRADIQYF.

This chain joins TRBV29-1 and TRBJ1-5; 8 nucleotides match TRBD1. J was trimmed by 9 bases and V by 4 bases; bases with no gene match: 11. The V gene's germline CDR1 is SQVTM and CDR2 ANQGSEA. This CDR3 is 14 amino acids long. The DNA for the CDR3 is TGCAGCGTTGGTCTGGACAGGGAATCGTCGCCCCAGCATTTT. Amino acid sequence: CSVGLDRESSPQHF.

As concerns this clonotype: The junction differs from germline at one of its ends, possibly a read error. The rearrangement joins TRBV20-1 to TRBJ1-5; 7 bases map to TRBD1. The CDR3 has 13 amino acids. Germline CDR1 reads DFQATT; CDR2 reads SNEGSKA (reference sequence). CDR3: CSARGDSKQPQHF. Written as DNA, the CDR3 is TGCAGTGCTAGGGGGGACAGCAAGCAGCCCCAGCATTTT.

This clonotype was seen at least ten times. V is TRBV28 and J is TRBJ2-7; D is perhaps TRBD1 (5 bases). Per germline, CDR1 MDHEN and CDR2 SYDVKM. The CDR3 length is 12 residues. Trimming removed 5 bases from V and 11 bases from J, with 16 bases in between. DNA of the CDR3: TGTGCCAGCAGTCCGCAACAGGAGCTCGAGTACTTC. Protein sequence: CASSPQQELEYF.

This clonotype appeared many times. CDR3 bases: TGCGCCAGCAGCCAAGCCTCTGGGGGCGGATCCTACAATGAGCAGTTCTTC. It codes for CASSQASGGGSYNEQFF. The V call is TRBV4-3, the J call TRBJ2-1; TRBD1 is a possible D gene (6 bases). Germline assignment: CDR1 LGHNA and CDR2 YSLEER. CDR3 length: 17 amino acids. Trimming pared 1 base from V and 1 base from J, leaving 14 bases between.

V usage is TRBV20-1 and J usage is TRBJ2-7, with TRBD2 matching over 8 bases. Germline values: CDR1 DFQATT, CDR2 SNEGSKA (reference sequence). Trimming cost V 2 bases and J 2 bases; bases outside gene matches: 14. The CDR3 contains 17 residues. The CDR3 nucleotides are TGCAGTGCTAGAAGAAATGGGTACAGCGGGAGACCCTACGAGCAGTACTTC. Protein sequence: CSARRNGYSGRPYEQYF.

This clonotype appeared many times. This chain connects TRBV10-3 to TRBJ2-5; TRBD1 aligns across 8 bases. The CDR3 has 14 amino acids. Germline trimming cut 6 bases from V and 5 bases from J; bases unmatched to any gene: 8. Germline CDR1 ENHRY, CDR2 SYGVKD. CDR3: CAIRVDRGRETQYF. For the CDR3, the DNA is TGTGCCATCAGGGTTGACAGGGGCAGGGAGACCCAGTACTTC.

This clonotype occurred a few times. The J gene is TRBJ2-1, the V gene TRBV27, with 13 bases identical to TRBD2. The V segment lost 8 bases and the J segment 7 bases; nucleotides outside the gene matches: 5. CDR3 length: 14 amino acids. The germline gives CDR1 MNHEY, CDR2 SMNVEV (reference sequence). The CDR3 DNA reads TGTGCCAGCTATCCGGGACTAGCGGGGAATGAGCAGTTCTTC. It codes for CASYPGLAGNEQFF.

In its sample, this clonotype was seen many times. The chain links TRBV5-1 to TRBJ2-5, with D tentatively TRBD1 (6 bases). This CDR3 is built from 15 residues. Germline V CDR1 and CDR2: SGHRS, YFSETQ. V lost 0 bases and J lost 1, with 10 bases in between. The CDR3 protein is CASSLARGIQETQYF. The CDR3 nucleotides are TGCGCCAGCAGCTTGGCCAGGGGCATCCAAGAGACCCAGTACTTC.

By share, this clonotype ranks as medium-sized. The chain combines TRBV7-6 with TRBJ2-7; D not resolved. V dropped 2 bases and J dropped 7 bases, with 12 bases sitting between them. Per the germline V gene, CDR1 is SGHVS and CDR2 is FNYEAQ. The CDR3 runs to 13 residues. The CDR3: CASSLSYLGEQYF. The CDR3 DNA reads TGTGCCAGCAGCTTAAGCTATCTCGGAGAGCAGTACTTC.

This clonotype was counted many times. This sequence joins TRBV3-1 and TRBJ2-1, with a weak D call TRBD2 (5 bases). From germline, CDR1 is LGHDT and CDR2 YNNKEL (reference sequence). The CDR3 consists of 13 residues. The V gene lost 4 bases and the J gene lost 11 bases, with 15 bases spanning the gap. The CDR3 sequence: CASSPEHRGKQFF. In DNA, the CDR3 is TGTGCCAGCAGCCCTGAGCACCGGGGTAAGCAGTTCTTC.

The chain couples TRBV20-1 to TRBJ2-5, with D perhaps assigned TRBD1 or TRBD2 (5 bases each). Germline values: CDR1 DFQATT, CDR2 SNEGSKA (reference sequence). The V end lost 8 bases, the J end lost 5 bases, and 9 bases lay between the germline ends. The CDR3 has 10 residues. The CDR3 DNA follows: TGCAGTTGGGGGTCGGAGACCCAGTACTTC. Translation: CSWGSETQYF.

In its sample, this clonotype was seen a few times. The gene calls are TRBV5-1 and TRBJ2-5, with 12 bases fitting TRBD2. The germline V gene has CDR1 SGHRS and CDR2 YFSETQ. CDR3 size: 18 residues. After removal of 1 base from V and 4 bases from J, the junction contained 11 bases not matched to a gene. CDR3 DNA: TGCGCCAGCAGCTTGATCGCTAGCGGGAGGGCCTTTGGAGAGACCCAGTACTTC. Translating gives CASSLIASGRAFGETQYF.

This clonotype came up once. This rearrangement joins TRBV28 to TRBJ2-7, with 10 bases fitting TRBD2. Germline values: CDR1 MDHEN, CDR2 SYDVKM. Germline trimming cut 5 bases from V and 0 bases from J; bases unmatched to any gene: 7. This CDR3 region has 16 residues. Here the CDR3 reads CASSPRGLADSYEQYF. The CDR3 region has the DNA TGTGCCAGCAGTCCACGTGGACTAGCGGACTCCTACGAGCAGTACTTC.

The table lists this clonotype with a few counts. The chain uses TRBV6-5 and TRBJ2-7; 9 bases align to TRBD1. V was pared by 0 bases and J by 7 bases, with 7 bases of the junction left unmatched. The CDR3 covers 15 residues. CDR1 and CDR2 (germline): MNHEY, SVGAGI. CDR3 sequence reads: CASSYSWTGAKEQYF. In DNA, the CDR3 is TGTGCCAGCAGTTACTCCTGGACAGGGGCGAAAGAGCAGTACTTC.

This sequence joins TRBV11-2 and TRBJ2-5; D is perhaps TRBD1 (6 bases). Germline CDR1 reads SGHAT; CDR2 reads FQNNGV. Trimming took 5 bases from V and 5 from J, leaving 15 bases between them. CDR3 length: 14 amino acids. This CDR3 reads CASSPKGGPETQYF. The CDR3 DNA is TGTGCCAGCAGCCCCAAAGGGGGTCCTGAGACCCAGTACTTC.

A few counts support this clonotype. The V call is TRBV20-1, the J call TRBJ2-7; 7 nucleotides agree with TRBD1. The ends lost 6 bases at V and 1 base at J; junction bases unmatched: 9. The CDR3 is 14 residues long. Germline CDR1 reads DFQATT; CDR2 reads SNEGSKA (reference sequence). CDR3 in amino acids: CSALKPGGSYEQYF. In DNA form, the CDR3 reads TGCAGTGCCCTTAAGCCAGGGGGTTCCTACGAGCAGTACTTC.

This clonotype showed up just a few times. This chain uses TRBV7-3 with TRBJ2-1; unclear D gene. Trimming removed 1 base from V and 7 bases from J, with 20 bases in between. Germline V CDR1 and CDR2: SGHTA, FQGTGA. The CDR3 contains 17 residues. CDR3 residues: CASSLNPPTQGSNEQFF. The DNA for the CDR3 is TGTGCCAGCAGCTTAAACCCACCCACCCAAGGGTCAAATGAGCAGTTCTTC.

This clonotype showed up just a few times. The chain couples TRBV27 to TRBJ2-5, with D tentatively TRBD1 or TRBD2 (5 bases each). Germline CDR1 and CDR2: MNHEY and SMNVEV (reference sequence). Trimming shortened V by 3 bases and J by 4 bases, and 15 bases separated the two germline ends. This CDR3 is built from 15 residues. The CDR3 reads CASSFGQGERETQYF. Here the CDR3 DNA reads TGTGCCAGCAGTTTTGGGCAGGGAGAGAGAGAGACCCAGTACTTC.

This clonotype was picked up many times. V and J are TRBV20-1 and TRBJ2-5; 9 nucleotides match TRBD1. The V gene's germline CDR1 is DFQATT and CDR2 SNEGSKA (reference sequence). J gave up 4 bases and V 6 bases, and 12 bases lay outside the gene matches. This CDR3 has 15 residues. The chain's CDR3 is CSAAWTGEWVETQYF. DNA of the CDR3: TGCAGTGCCGCTTGGACAGGGGAGTGGGTAGAGACCCAGTACTTC.

This clonotype was counted only a few times. For the CDR3, the DNA is TGTGCCAGCAGTAACCCGGACAGGGAGGTTGGCGAGCAGTACTTC. Translating it yields CASSNPDREVGEQYF. The chain links TRBV6-2 or TRBV6-3 to TRBJ2-7; 8 nucleotides match TRBD1. The CDR3 has 15 residues. V dropped 5 bases and J dropped 6; count of bases not matched to a gene: 12. The germline V gene has CDR1 MNHEY and CDR2 SVGEGT.

This rearrangement joins TRBV20-1 to TRBJ1-1; D call uncertain. Trimming took 3 bases from V and 7 from J, leaving 9 bases between them. The germline V gene has CDR1 DFQATT and CDR2 SNEGSKA (reference sequence). CDR3 size: 11 residues. This chain's CDR3 is CSASPGYEAFF. CDR3 coding DNA: TGCAGTGCTAGTCCCGGCTATGAAGCTTTCTTT.

The chain combines TRBV12-3 or TRBV12-4 with TRBJ2-7; a weak D match, TRBD2 (6 bases). This CDR3 is built from 13 residues. V was cut by 0 bases and J by 6 bases, with 9 bases left in between. CDR3 nucleotide sequence: TGTGCCAGCAGTTTAGCGCGGAGGGGCGAGCAGTACTTC. This codes for CASSLARRGEQYF.

V is TRBV5-5 and J is TRBJ2-5; 7 nucleotides agree with TRBD2. The length of the CDR3 is 15 residues. CDR1 and CDR2 (germline): SGHKS, YYEKEE (reference sequence). Unmatched junction bases numbered 7, after V lost 0 bases and J lost 5 bases. CDR3 residues: CASSLVGRELETQYF. As DNA, the CDR3 is TGTGCCAGCAGCTTGGTAGGGAGGGAGCTGGAGACCCAGTACTTC.